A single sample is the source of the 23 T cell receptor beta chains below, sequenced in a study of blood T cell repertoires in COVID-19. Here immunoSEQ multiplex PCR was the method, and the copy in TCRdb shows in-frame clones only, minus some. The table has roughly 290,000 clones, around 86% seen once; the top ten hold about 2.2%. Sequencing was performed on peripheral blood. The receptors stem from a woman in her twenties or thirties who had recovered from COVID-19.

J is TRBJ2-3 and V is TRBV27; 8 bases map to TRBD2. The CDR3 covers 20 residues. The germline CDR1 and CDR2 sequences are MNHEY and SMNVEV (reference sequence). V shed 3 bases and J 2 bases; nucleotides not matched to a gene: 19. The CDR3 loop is CASSFRPARGRTSFTDTQYF. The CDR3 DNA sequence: TGTGCCAGCAGTTTCCGCCCGGCTCGCGGGAGGACCTCCTTCACAGATACGCAGTATTTT.

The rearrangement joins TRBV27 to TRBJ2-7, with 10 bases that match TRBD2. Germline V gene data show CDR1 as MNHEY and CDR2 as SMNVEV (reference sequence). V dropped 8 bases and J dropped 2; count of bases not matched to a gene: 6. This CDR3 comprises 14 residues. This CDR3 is CASVASGGTYEQYF. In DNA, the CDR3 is TGTGCCAGCGTAGCTAGCGGGGGAACCTACGAGCAGTACTTC.

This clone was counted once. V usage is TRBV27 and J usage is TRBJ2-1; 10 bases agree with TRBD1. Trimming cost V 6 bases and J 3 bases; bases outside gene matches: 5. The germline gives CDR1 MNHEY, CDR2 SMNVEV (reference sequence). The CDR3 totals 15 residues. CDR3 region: CASSPDRGYYNEQFF. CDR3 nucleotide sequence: TGTGCCAGCAGCCCGGACAGGGGGTACTACAATGAGCAGTTCTTC.

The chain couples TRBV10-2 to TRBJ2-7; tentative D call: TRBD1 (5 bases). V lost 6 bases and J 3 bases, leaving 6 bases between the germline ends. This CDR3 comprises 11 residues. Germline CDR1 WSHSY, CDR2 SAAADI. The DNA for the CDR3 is TGCGCCAGCAGCGACAGCTACGAGCAGTACTTC. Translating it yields CASSDSYEQYF.

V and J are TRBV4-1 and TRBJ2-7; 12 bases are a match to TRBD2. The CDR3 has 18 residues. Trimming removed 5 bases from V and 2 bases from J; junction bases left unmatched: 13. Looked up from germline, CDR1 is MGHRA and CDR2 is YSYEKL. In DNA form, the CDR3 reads TGCGCCAGCAGCACCTCAGGCCCCACTAGCGGGAGGCCCTACGAGCAGTACTTC. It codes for CASSTSGPTSGRPYEQYF.

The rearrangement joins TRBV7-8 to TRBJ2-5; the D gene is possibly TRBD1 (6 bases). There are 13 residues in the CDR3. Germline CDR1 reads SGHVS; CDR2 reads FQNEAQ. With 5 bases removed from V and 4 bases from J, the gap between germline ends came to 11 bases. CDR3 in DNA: TGTGCCAGCAGCACGGGGACACGAGAGACCCAGTACTTC. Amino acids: CASSTGTRETQYF.

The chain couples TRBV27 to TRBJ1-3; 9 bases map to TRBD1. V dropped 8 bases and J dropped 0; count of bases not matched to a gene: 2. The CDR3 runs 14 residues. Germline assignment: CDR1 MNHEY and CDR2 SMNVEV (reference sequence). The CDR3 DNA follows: TGTGCCAGCCAGGACAGGGGCTCTGGAAACACCATATATTTT. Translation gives CASQDRGSGNTIYF.

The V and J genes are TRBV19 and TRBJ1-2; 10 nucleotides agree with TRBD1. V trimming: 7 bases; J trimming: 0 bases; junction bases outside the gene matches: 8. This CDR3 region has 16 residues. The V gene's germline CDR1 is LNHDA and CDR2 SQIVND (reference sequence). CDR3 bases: TGTGCCAGTACAGAGGACAGGGGGAAATCTAACTATGGCTACACCTTC. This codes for CASTEDRGKSNYGYTF.

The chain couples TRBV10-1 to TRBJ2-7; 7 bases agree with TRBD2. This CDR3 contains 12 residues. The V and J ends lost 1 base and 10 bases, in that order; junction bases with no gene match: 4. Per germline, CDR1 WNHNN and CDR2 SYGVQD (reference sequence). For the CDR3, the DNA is TGCGCCAGCAGTGAGTTGTCGGGAGGCCAGTACTTC. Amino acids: CASSELSGGQYF.

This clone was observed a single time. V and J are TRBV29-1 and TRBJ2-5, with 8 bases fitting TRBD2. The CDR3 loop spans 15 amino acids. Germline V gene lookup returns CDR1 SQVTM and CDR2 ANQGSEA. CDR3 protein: CTIPSGRDSAGTQYF. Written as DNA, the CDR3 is TGCACCATTCCTTCCGGGAGGGACTCGGCAGGGACCCAGTACTTC.

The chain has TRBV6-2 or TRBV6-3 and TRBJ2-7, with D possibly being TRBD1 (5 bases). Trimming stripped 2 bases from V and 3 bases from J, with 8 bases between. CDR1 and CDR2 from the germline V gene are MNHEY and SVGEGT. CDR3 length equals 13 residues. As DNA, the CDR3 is TGTGCCAGCAGTTACGGGGCCCGCTACGAGCAGTACTTC. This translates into CASSYGARYEQYF.

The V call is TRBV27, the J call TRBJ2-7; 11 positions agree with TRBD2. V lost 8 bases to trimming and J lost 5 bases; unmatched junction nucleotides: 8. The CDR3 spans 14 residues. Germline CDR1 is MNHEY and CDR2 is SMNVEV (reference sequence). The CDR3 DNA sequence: TGTGCCAGCTCGACTCGTAGCGGGAGGGACGAGCAGTACTTC. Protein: CASSTRSGRDEQYF.

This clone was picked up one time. The CDR3 bases are TGTGCCAGAAGTATTCTAGCGGGAGGGCCCAAGAGCTCCTACGAGCAGTACTTC. Protein: CARSILAGGPKSSYEQYF. The chain combines TRBV5-3 with TRBJ2-7, with 12 bases fitting TRBD2. TRBV5-3 is an ORF; its function is uncertain. The V segment lost 5 bases and the J segment 0 bases; nucleotides outside the gene matches: 12. This CDR3 is 18 amino acids long.

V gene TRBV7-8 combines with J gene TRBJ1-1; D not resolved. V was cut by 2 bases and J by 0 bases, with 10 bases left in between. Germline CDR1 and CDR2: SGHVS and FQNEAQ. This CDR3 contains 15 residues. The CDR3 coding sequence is TGTGCCAGCAGCTTATGGGCGGGGATGAACACTGAAGCTTTCTTT. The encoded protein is CASSLWAGMNTEAFF. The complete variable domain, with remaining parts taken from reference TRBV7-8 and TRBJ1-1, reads GAGVSQSPRYKVAKRGQDVALRCDPISGHVSLFWYQQALGQGPEFLTYFQNEAQLDKSGLPSDRFFAERPEGSVSTLKIQRTQQEDSAVYLCASSLWAGMNTEAFFGQGTRLTVV.

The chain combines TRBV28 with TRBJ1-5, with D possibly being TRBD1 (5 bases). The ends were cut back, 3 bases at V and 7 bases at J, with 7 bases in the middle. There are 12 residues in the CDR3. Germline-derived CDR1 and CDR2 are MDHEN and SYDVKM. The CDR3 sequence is CASSLEGQPQHF. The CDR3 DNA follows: TGTGCCAGCAGTTTGGAGGGGCAGCCCCAGCATTTT.

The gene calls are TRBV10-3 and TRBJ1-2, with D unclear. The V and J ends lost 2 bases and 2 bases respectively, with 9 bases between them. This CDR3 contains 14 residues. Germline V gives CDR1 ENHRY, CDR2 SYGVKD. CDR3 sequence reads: CAISEDNWNYGYTF. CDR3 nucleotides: TGTGCCATCAGTGAGGACAATTGGAACTATGGCTACACCTTC.

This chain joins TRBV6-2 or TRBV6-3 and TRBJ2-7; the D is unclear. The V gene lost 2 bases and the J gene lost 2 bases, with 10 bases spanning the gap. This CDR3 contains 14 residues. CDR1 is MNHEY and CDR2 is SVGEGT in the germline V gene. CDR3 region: CASSYRVPPYEQYF. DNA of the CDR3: TGTGCCAGCAGTTACCGGGTCCCCCCCTACGAGCAGTACTTC.

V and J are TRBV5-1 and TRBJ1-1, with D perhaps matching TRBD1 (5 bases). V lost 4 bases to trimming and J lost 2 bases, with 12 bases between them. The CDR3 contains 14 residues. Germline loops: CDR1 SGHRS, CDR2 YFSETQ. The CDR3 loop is CASSQGLYNTEAFF. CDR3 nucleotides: TGCGCCAGCAGCCAGGGCCTCTACAACACTGAAGCTTTCTTT.

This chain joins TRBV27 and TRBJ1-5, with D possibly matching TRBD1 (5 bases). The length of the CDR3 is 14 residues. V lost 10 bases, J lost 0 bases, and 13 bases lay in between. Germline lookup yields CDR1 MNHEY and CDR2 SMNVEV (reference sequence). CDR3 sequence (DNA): TGTGCCACCGGGGAGGGGAATAGCAATCAGCCCCAGCATTTT. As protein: CATGEGNSNQPQHF.

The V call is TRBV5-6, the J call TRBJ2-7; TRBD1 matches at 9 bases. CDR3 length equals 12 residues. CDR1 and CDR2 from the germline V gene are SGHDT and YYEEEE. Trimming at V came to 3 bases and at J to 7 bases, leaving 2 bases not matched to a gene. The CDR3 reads CASSWDRVEQYF. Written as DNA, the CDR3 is TGTGCCAGCAGCTGGGACAGGGTAGAGCAGTACTTC.

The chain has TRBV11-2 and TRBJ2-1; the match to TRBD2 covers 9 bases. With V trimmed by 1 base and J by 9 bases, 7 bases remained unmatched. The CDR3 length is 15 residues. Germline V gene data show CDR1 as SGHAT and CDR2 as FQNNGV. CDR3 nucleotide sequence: TGTGCCAGCAGCTTAGTCGTACTAGCGGGCCTTGAGCAGTTCTTC. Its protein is CASSLVVLAGLEQFF.

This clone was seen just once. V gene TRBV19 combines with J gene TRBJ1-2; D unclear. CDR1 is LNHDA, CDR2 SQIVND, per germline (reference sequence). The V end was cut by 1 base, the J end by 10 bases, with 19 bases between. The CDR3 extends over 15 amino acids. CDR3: CASSIVAGSPLLYTF. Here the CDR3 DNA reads TGTGCCAGTAGTATAGTCGCGGGCAGTCCTCTGCTCTACACCTTC.

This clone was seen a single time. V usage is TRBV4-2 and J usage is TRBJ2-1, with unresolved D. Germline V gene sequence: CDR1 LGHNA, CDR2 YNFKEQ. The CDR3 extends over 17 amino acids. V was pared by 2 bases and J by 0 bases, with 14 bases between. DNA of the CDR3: TGTGCCAGCAGCCAACTTATACAGATTTACTCCTACAATGAGCAGTTCTTC. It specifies CASSQLIQIYSYNEQFF.